A selection of T cell receptor beta chains follows, all from one sample in a study of shared clonotypes between healthy human individuals. The assay was immunoSEQ multiplex PCR, and TCRdb's table has in-frame clones only and misses some. Of about 2.3 million clones listed, 85% to 95% are singletons. Sequencing was carried out using naive CD4+ T cells from PBMCs. All receptors derive from a young man in good health. Some clones in this sample may be carry-over from other donors' samples. Both conserved end residues are part of each CDR3. The D gene is left open where the match is weak. Clone size is not always given. Where it is, it says once, few, many or a class for expanded clones.

j_call	v_call	clone_size	d_call	cdr3_nt	cdr3_aa
TRBJ1-2	TRBV1	.	.	TGCACCGGTGCGACAGGGACATATGGCTACACCTTC	CTGATGTYGYTF
TRBJ2-1	TRBV6-5	.	.	TGTGCCAGCAGTTACTCGACCGCGGGCGTAGGTGAGCAGTTCTTC	CASSYSTAGVGEQFF
TRBJ1-4	TRBV6-6	.	.	TGTGCCAGCAGTTACTTCGGGGATACTAATGAAAAACTGTTTTTT	CASSYFGDTNEKLFF
TRBJ2-7	TRBV6-1	.	TRBD1	TGTGCCAGCAGCGCCGGACAGGGGGCATTCTTC	CASSAGQGAFF
TRBJ2-5	TRBV4-2	.	TRBD2	TGTGCCAGCAGCTCTCCGGGACTAGCGGAAGAGACCCAGTACTTC	CASSSPGLAEETQYF
TRBJ2-5	TRBV28	.	TRBD1	TGTGCCAGCAGAGCGAGAAGGACAGGAGGGACCCAGTACTTC	CASRARRTGGTQYF
TRBJ2-3	TRBV5-1	.	TRBD2	TGCGCCAGCAGCTTGATCACGGGAGGGCAAGATACGCAGTATTTT	CASSLITGGQDTQYF
TRBJ2-3	TRBV2	.	TRBD2	TGTGCCAGCAAGGTACTAGCGGGAGAAGCGGATACGCAGTATTTT	CASKVLAGEADTQYF
TRBJ2-1	TRBV6-6	.	TRBD2	TGTGCCAGCAGCCGACTAGCGGGAGAATCTGAGCAGTTCTTC	CASSRLAGESEQFF
TRBJ2-7	TRBV5-1	once	.	TGCGCCAGCAGCTTGACAGGACAGCACGAGCAGTACTTC	CASSLTGQHEQYF
TRBJ1-5	TRBV4-1	few	.	TGCGCCAGCAGCAATAGACCAGGTAATCAGCCCCAGCATTTT	CASSNRPGNQPQHF
TRBJ2-2	TRBV4-3	once	TRBD1	TGCGCCAGCAGCCAAGCGCCGACAGGGACATACACCGGGGAGCTGTTTTTT	CASSQAPTGTYTGELFF
TRBJ2-1	TRBV11-3	.	TRBD1	TGTGCCAGCAGCTCCGGGACAGGGGTCGGTGAGCAGTTCTTC	CASSSGTGVGEQFF
TRBJ2-2	TRBV29-1	.	.	TGCAGCGCCCAGGGGCTACTGAACACCGGGGAGCTGTTTTTT	CSAQGLLNTGELFF
TRBJ2-7	TRBV4-3	once	.	TGCGCCAGCAGCCAAGGGCAGTACTCCTACGAGCAGTACTTC	CASSQGQYSYEQYF
TRBJ1-2	TRBV5-1	.	.	TGCGCCAGCAGCTTAGGGATTCAGGGATTCTATGGCTACACCTTC	CASSLGIQGFYGYTF
TRBJ2-1	TRBV30	few	.	TGTGCCTGGATGGCTAACCTCTACAATGAGCAGTTCTTC	CAWMANLYNEQFF
TRBJ2-2	TRBV5-1	.	.	TGCGCCAGCAGTTACGAAAACGATGGGGCAGGGGTCACCGGGGAGCTGTTTTTT	CASSYENDGAGVTGELFF
TRBJ2-5	TRBV5-1	.	TRBD1	TGCGCCAGCAGGAACATGACAGGGGGCTGGGAGACCCAGTACTTC	CASRNMTGGWETQYF
TRBJ1-1	TRBV5-1	.	.	TGCGCCAGCAGCTTGGTTTCGGGCGACGGGGCTTTCTTT	CASSLVSGDGAFF